This T cell receptor (beta chain) is drawn from a study of CD8 T cells in ankylosing spondylitis. Study-level points and caveats: Roughly eight highly homologous variants formed a TCR beta motif that appeared characteristic of ankylosing spondylitis blood.

This clonotype showed up just a few times. Antigen specificity is unknown. The V end lost 6 bases, the J end lost 4 bases, and 3 bases lay between the germline ends. Germline assignment: CDR1 SNHLY and CDR2 FYNNEI. The CDR3 loop spans 10 amino acids. TCRdb reprocessed the 5' RACE reads with MiXCR, giving one entry per CDR3 protein. The sample includes roughly 700,000 distinct CDR3 sequences, around 20% of them seen just once. Source material: blood, either unsorted or a sorted T cell fraction (not recorded which). The receptor was isolated from a male donor with ankylosing spondylitis. V and J are TRBV2 and TRBJ2-5; D remains unclear. As DNA, the CDR3 is TGTGCCAGCAGGATAGAGACCCAGTACTTC. Translation gives CASRIETQYF.